This T cell receptor beta chain is from a study of cytotoxic CD8 clonotypes in ibrutinib-treated CLL. Trimming removed 5 bases at V and 0 bases at J, with 14 bases between. Germline assignment: CDR1 LNHDA and CDR2 SQIVND (reference sequence). The CDR3 runs 15 residues. As concerns this clone: Antigen unknown.

TCRdb keeps only in-frame clones here, not all; method: immunoSEQ multiplex PCR. The repertoire holds 140,000 or so clones, with 79% as singletons. Overall study findings and caveats: Under therapy, public clonotypes either contracted or stayed stable, and they were uncommon. Starting clonality was above that of age-matched healthy donors and tracked circulating CD8+ T-cell counts.

This chain uses TRBV19 with TRBJ2-7; D gene uncertain. This receptor was obtained from a human donor with chronic lymphocytic leukemia. Sequenced material: PBMCs, taken after 12 months of ibrutinib treatment. The CDR3: CASSGVWTNSYEQYF. Written as DNA, the CDR3 is TGTGCCAGTAGTGGGGTTTGGACCAACTCCTACGAGCAGTACTTC.